The source of this T cell receptor (beta chain) is a study of metastatic and nonmetastatic thyroid tumors (dated by TCRdb to 2020 to 2022). In terms of the full investigation: Repertoires from peripheral blood and from tumor or nodule tissue samples of malignant and benign thyroid patients were compared. Summary of the overall study and its limitations: In both blood and tumor samples, malignant tumors were reported to have significantly higher TCR beta diversity than benign nodules.

This clone was found many times. The antigen this receptor binds is unknown. No much larger clonotype is one base removed from it; base qualities were not supplied. No treatment had been received by any patient before thyroid surgery. Using T-cell receptor beta sequencing, the researchers looked back retrospectively at clinical samples from patients, gathered between the early 2010s and the late 2010s. The method behind the library was PCR. The data were produced on an Illumina HiSeq 4000. High-throughput sequencing was used to profile the TCR beta-chain CDR3 region of every patient. The authors' pipeline ran thus. Drawing on CDR3 differences between clinicopathological groups, the researchers built a classifier meant to tell apart patients with distant-metastatic papillary thyroid cancer. The Shannon index was used to measure repertoire diversity, and the Morisita-Horn index was used to measure how similar tumor and blood repertoires were. The public reads were run again by TCRdb, first through fastp at Q25 and then through MiXCR, and only productive beta chains were kept. The V and J calls come from TCRdb's annotation, not from the publication. This sample comprises roughly 55,000 clones, about 17% of them detected only once. The ten largest clones add up to roughly 10% of the sample.

The source material was blood. This TCR was sampled from a male donor with papillary thyroid cancer or a benign thyroid nodule (not recorded which). Some clones in this sample may be carry-over from other donors' samples.

The CDR3 sequence is CASHFRPGHGYTF. The nucleotide sequence is TGTGCCAGCCACTTTCGGCCAGGGCATGGCTACACCTTC. The chain links TRBV18 with TRBJ1-2, with TRBD1 perhaps the D gene, on 5 matching bases. Including the terminal cysteine and phenylalanine, the CDR3 comprises 13 residues. Only the CDR3 DNA is retained, 39 bases long and in frame from the first base. Relative to germline, V is 8 bases shorter and J is 6 bases shorter, with 16 bases between their ends. According to the germline V gene, CDR1 reads KGHSH and CDR2 reads LQKENI.